This TCR beta chain was retrieved from a study of PD-L1 blockade in urothelial cancer. Regarding time point: pretreatment peripheral blood. Profiling relied on immunoSEQ multiplex PCR, and the TCRdb table lists in-frame clones only, not all of them. The sample has approximately 52,000 clones; about three quarters are singletons. The receptor comes from a man in his 70s with urothelial cancer. This specimen was PBMCs, taken around atezolizumab (anti-PD-L1) treatment.

The CDR3 loop reads CASSDQGYNEQFF. Written as DNA, the CDR3 is TGTGCCAGCAGTGACCAGGGTTACAATGAGCAGTTCTTC. This chain links TRBV6-1 with TRBJ2-1, with a possible D match to TRBD1 (5 bases). There are 13 residues in the CDR3. V was trimmed by 3 bases and J by 4 bases, leaving 7 bases between them. Germline-derived CDR1 and CDR2 are MNHNS and SASEGT.